The rows below give T cell receptor beta chains drawn from one sample of a study. Each CDR3 protein is one row after TCRdb ran MiXCR on the RT-PCR reads. The sample lists almost 700,000 distinct CDR3 sequences, 12% to 15% occurring once. The specimen was memory CD4+ T cells from blood. The source is a female donor in good health, serving as a healthy control. CDR3s include the opening cysteine and the closing phenylalanine or tryptophan. Each record gives: D gene, clone size, J gene, V gene, CDR3 DNA, CDR3 protein. D genes are given only for firm matches. For some rows the clone size is stated as once, few or many, or as a class when expanded; others skip it.

>-|-|TRBJ2-3|TRBV18
TGTGCCAGCTCACCACGCCAGTCTAGCACAGATACGCAGTATTTT
CASSPRQSSTDTQYF
>-|many|TRBJ2-2|TRBV10-3
TGTGCCACAAGGGACGGGTCGAACACCGGGGAGCTGTTTTTT
CATRDGSNTGELFF
>TRBD2|few|TRBJ2-1|TRBV20-1
TGCAGTGCTGGAAATTGGACTAGTGGGGATGAGCAGTTCTTC
CSAGNWTSGDEQFF
>-|few|TRBJ2-1|TRBV20-1
TGCAGTGCTAGTCCCCAGCCCGAACTGGATGAGCAGTTCTTC
CSASPQPELDEQFF
>-|few|TRBJ2-7|TRBV7-2
TGTGCCAGCAGCGACGCCGGACAGCCGCCCTACGAGCAGTACTTC
CASSDAGQPPYEQYF
>-|few|TRBJ2-7|TRBV6-1
TGTGCCAGCAGCGTTGTGGGCGGCGAGCAGTACTTC
CASSVVGGEQYF
>TRBD1|many|TRBJ1-2|TRBV29-1
TGCAGCGTAGAGAAGACAGGGCGAAATGGCTACACCTTC
CSVEKTGRNGYTF
>-|-|TRBJ2-1|TRBV12-3/TRBV12-4
TGTGCCAGCATGACGGGAGTAAGTAACAATGAGCAGTTCTTC
CASMTGVSNNEQFF
>TRBD1|-|TRBJ2-5|TRBV5-1
TGCGCCAGCAGCTTCCTGACAGGGGGCGGAGAGACCCAGTACTTC
CASSFLTGGGETQYF
>TRBD1|few|TRBJ2-7|TRBV20-1
TGCAGTGCTAGGTCTCAGGGGGACTACGAGCAGTACTTC
CSARSQGDYEQYF
>-|-|TRBJ2-3|TRBV3-1
TGTGCCAGCAGCCAAATGACGGGAACAGATACGCAGTATTTT
CASSQMTGTDTQYF
>-|-|TRBJ2-7|TRBV15
TGTGCCACCAGCAGGGGACAAGTCAACCACGAGCAGTACTTC
CATSRGQVNHEQYF
>-|many|TRBJ2-1|TRBV7-9
TGTGCCAGCAGCTTCTTTCTGGATTTGGGTGAGCAGTTCTTC
CASSFFLDLGEQFF
>TRBD2|many|TRBJ2-3|TRBV12-3/TRBV12-4
TGTGCCAGCAGTGCTAGCGGGAGGGCGGCATATTTT
CASSASGRAAYF
>-|many|TRBJ2-3|TRBV29-1
TGCAGCGTTGTCCCAGCTGGGGATACGCAGTATTTT
CSVVPAGDTQYF
>TRBD2|few|TRBJ2-5|TRBV7-2
TGTGCCAGCAGCTCCCGAGCCCGTAGCGGGGTAACCGGGGAGACCCAGTACTTC
CASSSRARSGVTGETQYF
>-|once|TRBJ2-7|TRBV28
TGTGCCAGCAGTTTAGGACGGGAGATATACGAGCAGTACTTC
CASSLGREIYEQYF
>-|-|TRBJ2-3|TRBV20-1
TGCAGTCGGCGGGGGCCCCAGAGGACTGGGGGGGCTACAGATACGCAGTATTTT
CSRRGPQRTGGATDTQYF
>-|many|TRBJ1-3|TRBV20-1
TGCAGTGCCGCCTTCCTCACGACGGGCTCTGGAAACACCATATATTTT
CSAAFLTTGSGNTIYF
>-|medium-sized|TRBJ2-3|TRBV7-7
TGTGCTAGCAGCTTTTTCCCATGGACAGGAGGGAACACAGATACGCAGTATTTT
CASSFFPWTGGNTDTQYF